The rows below give T cell receptor beta chains drawn from one sample of a study of high-grade serous ovarian cancer treatment subgroups. Produced via immunoSEQ multiplex PCR; TCRdb's table is partial and in-frame only. The sample lists a few thousand clones; approximately 75% were seen once. What was sequenced was tumor tissue. The receptors originated from a human donor with high-grade serous ovarian cancer. Both conserved end residues are part of each CDR3. The order of the fields is V gene, D gene, clone size, J gene, CDR3 DNA, CDR3 protein. D genes are given only for firm matches. Only part of the rows carry a size: once, few, many, or a class if the clone is expanded.

V gene: TRBV18
D gene: -
clone size: -
J gene: TRBJ2-5
CDR3 DNA: TGTGCCAGCTCACCACCCCTTCAAGAGACCCAGTACTTC
CDR3 protein: CASSPPLQETQYF

V gene: TRBV20-1
D gene: -
clone size: -
J gene: TRBJ2-1
CDR3 DNA: TGCAGTGCTAGAGACACTACCGAGCAGTTCTTC
CDR3 protein: CSARDTTEQFF

V gene: TRBV11-3
D gene: -
clone size: -
J gene: TRBJ2-5
CDR3 DNA: TGTGCCAGCAGCTTAGTAACTAGTATGGAGACCCAGTACTTC
CDR3 protein: CASSLVTSMETQYF

V gene: TRBV10-3
D gene: -
clone size: -
J gene: TRBJ2-6
CDR3 DNA: TGTGCCAGCAGCTACAGGGACTCTGGGGCCAACGTCCTGACTTTC
CDR3 protein: CASSYRDSGANVLTF

V gene: TRBV29-1
D gene: -
clone size: few
J gene: TRBJ2-7
CDR3 DNA: TGCAGCTTCATCGGGGCTGGCATGTACGAGCAGTACTTC
CDR3 protein: CSFIGAGMYEQYF

V gene: TRBV19
D gene: TRBD1
clone size: -
J gene: TRBJ1-5
CDR3 DNA: TGTGCCAGTAGTGACGGTCACAGGGGGTACAATCAGCCCCAGCATTTT
CDR3 protein: CASSDGHRGYNQPQHF

V gene: TRBV10-2
D gene: -
clone size: -
J gene: TRBJ1-5
CDR3 DNA: TGCGCCAGCAGTGAGTCCTCTGGCAATCAGCCCCAGCATTTT
CDR3 protein: CASSESSGNQPQHF

V gene: TRBV2
D gene: -
clone size: few
J gene: TRBJ2-3
CDR3 DNA: TGTGCCAGCAGCGCCGGACAGCACACAGATACGCAGTATTTT
CDR3 protein: CASSAGQHTDTQYF

V gene: TRBV7-6
D gene: -
clone size: once
J gene: TRBJ2-2
CDR3 DNA: TGTGCCAGCAGCTTACGGGCGGATTCGAACACCGGGGAGCTGTTTTTT
CDR3 protein: CASSLRADSNTGELFF

V gene: TRBV5-1
D gene: -
clone size: -
J gene: TRBJ1-2
CDR3 DNA: TGCGCCAGCAGCCGCTCGCGGGGGGATGCTAACTATGGCTACACCTTC
CDR3 protein: CASSRSRGDANYGYTF

V gene: TRBV19
D gene: -
clone size: -
J gene: TRBJ1-1
CDR3 DNA: TGTGCCAGTAGTACGACAGTTAAGACTGAAGCTTTCTTT
CDR3 protein: CASSTTVKTEAFF

V gene: TRBV19
D gene: -
clone size: once
J gene: TRBJ1-3
CDR3 DNA: TGTGCCAGTGGCCTTCAGGGAAACACCATATATTTT
CDR3 protein: CASGLQGNTIYF

V gene: TRBV6-5
D gene: -
clone size: -
J gene: TRBJ2-7
CDR3 DNA: TGTGCCAGCAGCTTCGCGGGGTTTCCTGACGAGCAGTACTTC
CDR3 protein: CASSFAGFPDEQYF

V gene: TRBV9
D gene: -
clone size: once
J gene: TRBJ1-1
CDR3 DNA: TGTGCCAGCAGCGTAGAGGCCCAGGTCACTGAAGCTTTCTTT
CDR3 protein: CASSVEAQVTEAFF

V gene: TRBV7-9
D gene: TRBD1
clone size: -
J gene: TRBJ1-1
CDR3 DNA: TGTGCCAGCAGCCACAGGGGGCGGGATACTGAAGCTTTCTTT
CDR3 protein: CASSHRGRDTEAFF

V gene: TRBV2
D gene: -
clone size: large
J gene: TRBJ1-4
CDR3 DNA: TGTGCCAGCACCCCGGACACTTCAACTAATGAAAAACTGTTTTTT
CDR3 protein: CASTPDTSTNEKLFF

V gene: TRBV9
D gene: -
clone size: -
J gene: TRBJ1-1
CDR3 DNA: TGTGCCAGCAGCCCCCTAAAAAAGGGGGGTAACACTGAAGCTTTCTTT
CDR3 protein: CASSPLKKGGNTEAFF

V gene: TRBV4-2
D gene: -
clone size: few
J gene: TRBJ1-3
CDR3 DNA: TGTGCCAGCAGCCAACAGGACACCATATATTTT
CDR3 protein: CASSQQDTIYF

V gene: TRBV4-3
D gene: -
clone size: -
J gene: TRBJ2-3
CDR3 DNA: TGCGCCAGCAGCCAAGGATTCGGGGTGGGCGTCACAGATACGCAGTATTTT
CDR3 protein: CASSQGFGVGVTDTQYF

V gene: TRBV5-6
D gene: TRBD1
clone size: -
J gene: TRBJ1-6
CDR3 DNA: TGTGCCAGCAGCTCCCCGAGCAGGTCTGGGACAGAGAATTCACCCCTCCACTTT
CDR3 protein: CASSSPSRSGTENSPLHF

V gene: TRBV4-3
D gene: TRBD1
clone size: -
J gene: TRBJ2-1
CDR3 DNA: TGCGCCAGCGGGACAGGGCGGTACAATGAGCAGTTCTTC
CDR3 protein: CASGTGRYNEQFF

V gene: TRBV4-2
D gene: TRBD1
clone size: -
J gene: TRBJ1-2
CDR3 DNA: TGTGCCAGCAGCCTGGGCCAGGGGGCTGGGTATGGCTACACCTTC
CDR3 protein: CASSLGQGAGYGYTF

V gene: TRBV28
D gene: -
clone size: once
J gene: TRBJ1-4
CDR3 DNA: TGTGCCAGCAGTTCCGGACAGCCAACTAATGAAAAACTGTTTTTT
CDR3 protein: CASSSGQPTNEKLFF

V gene: TRBV28
D gene: TRBD1
clone size: few
J gene: TRBJ2-2
CDR3 DNA: TGTGCCAGTAGACAGGGGACGAACACCGGGGAGCTGTTTTTT
CDR3 protein: CASRQGTNTGELFF

V gene: TRBV4-2
D gene: -
clone size: once
J gene: TRBJ1-1
CDR3 DNA: TGTGCCAGCAGCCAAGCGTCTGTGGTCGTAAGTGAAGCTTTCTTT
CDR3 protein: CASSQASVVVSEAFF

V gene: TRBV6-6
D gene: TRBD1
clone size: few
J gene: TRBJ1-5
CDR3 DNA: TGTGCCACCCTCCAGGGGGTGAATCAGCCCCAGCATTTT
CDR3 protein: CATLQGVNQPQHF

V gene: TRBV28
D gene: TRBD1
clone size: -
J gene: TRBJ2-1
CDR3 DNA: TGTGCCAGCAAAGATACTGGGACAGGGAACTACAATGAGCAGTTCTTC
CDR3 protein: CASKDTGTGNYNEQFF

V gene: TRBV7-9
D gene: TRBD1
clone size: -
J gene: TRBJ1-3
CDR3 DNA: TGTGCCAGCACCTCCCAAGGGGGCGTTAGAAACACCATATATTTT
CDR3 protein: CASTSQGGVRNTIYF

V gene: TRBV4-3
D gene: -
clone size: -
J gene: TRBJ1-4
CDR3 DNA: TGCGCCAGCAGCCAAGATTCGGGCCAGGTAGGAGGTAGACTGTTTTTT
CDR3 protein: CASSQDSGQVGGRLFF

V gene: TRBV11-2
D gene: TRBD2
clone size: -
J gene: TRBJ2-3
CDR3 DNA: TGTGCCAGCAGCTGGGGACTAGCGGCCGCGGATACGCAGTATTTT
CDR3 protein: CASSWGLAAADTQYF

V gene: TRBV5-8
D gene: -
clone size: once
J gene: TRBJ1-5
CDR3 DNA: TGTGCCAGCAGCTTGGAAGCGAGTTCAGTCGGGTTAGGAGGACCCCAGCATTTT
CDR3 protein: CASSLEASSVGLGGPQHF

V gene: TRBV5-4
D gene: -
clone size: large
J gene: TRBJ2-6
CDR3 DNA: TGTGCCAGCAGCCATAAGATATGGAGCTCTGGGGCCAACGTCCTGACTTTC
CDR3 protein: CASSHKIWSSGANVLTF

V gene: TRBV29-1
D gene: -
clone size: -
J gene: TRBJ2-4
CDR3 DNA: TGCAGCGTTACAGGGTCCACAAACATTCAGTACTTC
CDR3 protein: CSVTGSTNIQYF

V gene: TRBV10-3
D gene: TRBD2
clone size: -
J gene: TRBJ2-3
CDR3 DNA: TGTGCCATCAGTGAGTCGACTAGCGGGGGGGCCGGAGATACGCAGTATTTT
CDR3 protein: CAISESTSGGAGDTQYF

V gene: TRBV5-6
D gene: TRBD1
clone size: -
J gene: TRBJ2-5
CDR3 DNA: TGTGCCAGCAGCTCGGGGGACAGGGGCGGAGGTCAAGAGACCCAGTACTTC
CDR3 protein: CASSSGDRGGGQETQYF

V gene: TRBV5-4
D gene: -
clone size: -
J gene: TRBJ2-6
CDR3 DNA: TGTGCCAGCAGCTTGTTTGGCTCTGGGGCCAACGTCCTGACTTTC
CDR3 protein: CASSLFGSGANVLTF

V gene: TRBV9
D gene: -
clone size: -
J gene: TRBJ2-1
CDR3 DNA: TGTGCCAGCAGCGTAGATTGGGGGCTCAATGAGCAGTTCTTC
CDR3 protein: CASSVDWGLNEQFF

V gene: TRBV7-8
D gene: -
clone size: -
J gene: TRBJ2-1
CDR3 DNA: TGTGCCAGCAGCTTAGTAGCGTTATCCTACAATGAGCAGTTCTTC
CDR3 protein: CASSLVALSYNEQFF

V gene: TRBV11-2
D gene: -
clone size: -
J gene: TRBJ2-2
CDR3 DNA: TGTGCCAGCAGCCCCGCAGGGTTAGCCGGGGAGCTGTTTTTT
CDR3 protein: CASSPAGLAGELFF

V gene: TRBV10-3
D gene: TRBD2
clone size: -
J gene: TRBJ2-1
CDR3 DNA: TGTGCCATCAGTGAGGGTCTAGCGGCATCTAATGAGCAGTTCTTC
CDR3 protein: CAISEGLAASNEQFF